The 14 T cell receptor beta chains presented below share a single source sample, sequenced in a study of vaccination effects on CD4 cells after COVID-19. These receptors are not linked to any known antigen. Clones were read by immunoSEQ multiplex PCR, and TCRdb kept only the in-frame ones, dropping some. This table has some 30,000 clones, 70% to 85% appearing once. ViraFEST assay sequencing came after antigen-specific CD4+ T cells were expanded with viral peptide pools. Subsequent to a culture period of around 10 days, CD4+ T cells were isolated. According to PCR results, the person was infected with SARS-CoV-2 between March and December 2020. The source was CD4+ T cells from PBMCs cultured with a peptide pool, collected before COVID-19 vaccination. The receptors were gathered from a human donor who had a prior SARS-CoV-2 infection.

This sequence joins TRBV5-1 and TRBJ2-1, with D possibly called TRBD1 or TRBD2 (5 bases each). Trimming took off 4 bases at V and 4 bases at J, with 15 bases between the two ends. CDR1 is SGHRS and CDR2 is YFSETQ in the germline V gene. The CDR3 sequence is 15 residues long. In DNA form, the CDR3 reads TGCGCCAGCAGCCTCCGGGACGGTCCTTACAATGAGCAGTTCTTC. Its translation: CASSLRDGPYNEQFF.

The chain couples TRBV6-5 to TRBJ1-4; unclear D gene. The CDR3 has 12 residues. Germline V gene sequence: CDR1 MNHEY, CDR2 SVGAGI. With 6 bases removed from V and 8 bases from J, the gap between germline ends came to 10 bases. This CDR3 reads CASRGSSEKLFF. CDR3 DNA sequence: TGTGCCAGCAGAGGATCGTCGGAAAAACTGTTTTTT.

The CDR3: CASSEMRTTEAFF. In DNA, the CDR3 is TGTGCCAGCAGCGAGATGAGGACCACTGAAGCTTTCTTT. The chain links TRBV7-8 to TRBJ1-1; D uncertain. Deletions cut 5 bases from V and 4 bases from J, with 11 bases between. Germline values: CDR1 SGHVS, CDR2 FQNEAQ. CDR3 size: 13 residues.

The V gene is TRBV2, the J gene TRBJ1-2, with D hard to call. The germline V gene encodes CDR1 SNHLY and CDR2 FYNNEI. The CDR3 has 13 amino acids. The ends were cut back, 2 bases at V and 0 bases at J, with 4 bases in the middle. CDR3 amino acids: CASSEQSNYGYTF. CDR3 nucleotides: TGTGCCAGCAGTGAACAGTCTAACTATGGCTACACCTTC.

The CDR3 is CASSRSGTGAHYGYTF. As DNA, the CDR3 is TGTGCCAGCAGCAGATCCGGGACAGGGGCGCACTATGGCTACACCTTC. The V and J genes are TRBV6-2 or TRBV6-3 and TRBJ1-2; 10 bases line up with TRBD1. The germline V gene encodes CDR1 MNHEY and CDR2 SVGEGT. The CDR3 covers 16 residues. The J segment lost 3 bases and the V segment lost 6 bases, leaving 10 bases of the junction unmatched.

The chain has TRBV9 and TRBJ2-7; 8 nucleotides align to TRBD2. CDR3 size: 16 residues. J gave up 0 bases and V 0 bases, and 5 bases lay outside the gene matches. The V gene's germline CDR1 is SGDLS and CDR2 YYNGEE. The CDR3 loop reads CASSVGSSGLSYEQYF. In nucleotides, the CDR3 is TGTGCCAGCAGCGTAGGATCTAGCGGGCTCTCCTACGAGCAGTACTTC. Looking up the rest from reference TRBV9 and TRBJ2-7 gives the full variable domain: DSGVTQTPKHLITATGQRVTLRCSPRSGDLSVYWYQQSLDQGLQFLIQYYNGEERAKGNILERFSAQQFPDLHSELNLSSLELGDSALYFCASSVGSSGLSYEQYFGPGTRLTVT.

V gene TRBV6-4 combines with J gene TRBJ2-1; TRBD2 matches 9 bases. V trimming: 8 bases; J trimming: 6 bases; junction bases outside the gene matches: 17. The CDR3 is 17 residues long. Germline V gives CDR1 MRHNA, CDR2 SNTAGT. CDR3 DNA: TGTGCCAGCTCCGTACCGCTAGCGGGAAGACGTCGCAATGAGCAGTTCTTC. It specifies CASSVPLAGRRRNEQFF.

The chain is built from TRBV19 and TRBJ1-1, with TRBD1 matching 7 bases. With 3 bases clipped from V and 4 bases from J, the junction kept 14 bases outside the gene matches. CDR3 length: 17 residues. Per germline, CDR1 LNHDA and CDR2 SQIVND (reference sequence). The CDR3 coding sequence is TGTGCCAGTAGTATTTACAGGGGTCGGTCCCAGGGCACTGAAGCTTTCTTT. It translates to CASSIYRGRSQGTEAFF.

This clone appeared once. The CDR3 spells CASSLVLASGGTYNEQFF. The CDR3 DNA reads TGTGCCAGCAGCTTAGTCCTGGCTAGCGGGGGAACCTACAATGAGCAGTTCTTC. V usage is TRBV11-2 and J usage is TRBJ2-1, with TRBD2 matching over 10 bases. Looked up from germline, CDR1 is SGHAT and CDR2 is FQNNGV. Unmatched junction bases numbered 8, after V lost 1 base and J lost 2 bases. The CDR3 runs 18 residues.

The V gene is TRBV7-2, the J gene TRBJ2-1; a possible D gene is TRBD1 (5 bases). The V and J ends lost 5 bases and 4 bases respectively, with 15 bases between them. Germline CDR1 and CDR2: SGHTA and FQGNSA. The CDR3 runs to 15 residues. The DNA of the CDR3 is TGTGCCAGCAGCCCCCAGGGTTTCTCTTACAATGAGCAGTTCTTC. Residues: CASSPQGFSYNEQFF. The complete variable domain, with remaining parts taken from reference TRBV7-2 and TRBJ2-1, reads GAGVSQSPSNKVTEKGKDVELRCDPISGHTALYWYRQSLGQGLEFLIYFQGNSAPDKSGLPSDRFSAERTGGSVSTLTIQRTQQEDSAVYLCASSPQGFSYNEQFFGPGTRLTVL.

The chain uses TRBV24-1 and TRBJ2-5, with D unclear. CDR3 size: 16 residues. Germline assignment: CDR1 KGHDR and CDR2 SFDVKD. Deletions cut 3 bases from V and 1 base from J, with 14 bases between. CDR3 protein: CATSDPGPVSQETQYF. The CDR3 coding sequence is TGTGCCACCAGTGATCCGGGCCCAGTGAGCCAAGAGACCCAGTACTTC.

The DNA for the CDR3 is TGCGCCAGCAGCCCGAGCCCGGGACAGGGGAGGGAGACCCAGTACTTC. Translating it yields CASSPSPGQGRETQYF. This chain uses TRBV5-1 with TRBJ2-5; TRBD1 matches 10 bases. The CDR3 has 16 amino acids. Germline CDR1 and CDR2: SGHRS and YFSETQ. V lost 4 bases and J lost 5; bases outside the gene matches: 11.

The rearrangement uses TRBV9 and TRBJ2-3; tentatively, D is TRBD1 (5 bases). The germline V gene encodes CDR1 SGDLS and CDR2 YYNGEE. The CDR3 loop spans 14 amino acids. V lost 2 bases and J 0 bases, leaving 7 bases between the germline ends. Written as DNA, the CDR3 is TGTGCCAGCAGCGTGACAGATAGCACAGATACGCAGTATTTT. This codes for CASSVTDSTDTQYF.

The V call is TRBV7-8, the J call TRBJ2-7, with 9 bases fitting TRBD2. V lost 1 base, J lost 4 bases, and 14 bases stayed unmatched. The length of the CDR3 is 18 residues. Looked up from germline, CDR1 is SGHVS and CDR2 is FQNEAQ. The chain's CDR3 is CASSLVVAGGPSGYEQYF. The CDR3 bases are TGTGCCAGCAGCTTAGTTGTGGCGGGAGGGCCGTCGGGTTACGAGCAGTACTTC.